Shown below are 10 T cell receptor beta chains from a single sample sequenced in a study of T cells in Graves' hyperthyroidism and ophthalmopathy. Authors of the study amplified TCR beta CDR3 regions from RNA transcripts. TCR CDR3 underwent first-round RT-PCR with the HTBI primer set. MiXCR, applied by TCRdb to the multiplex PCR reads, yields one record per CDR3 protein. This sample has around 600,000 distinct CDR3 sequences, with less than 45% found just once. What was sequenced was peripheral blood or thyroid tissue (not recorded which). These receptors were obtained from an adult man with Graves' disease, either hyperthyroidism or ophthalmopathy (not recorded which).

This clonotype was detected a few times. CDR3 coding DNA: TGTGCCAGCAGCGGATCCAGGGGGCCTAATGAAAAACTGTTTTTT. Amino acids: CASSGSRGPNEKLFF. The V call is TRBV7-8, the J call TRBJ1-4; TRBD1 aligns across 8 bases. The V gene end was trimmed by 5 bases and the J gene end by 3 bases; junction bases not matched to a gene: 5. CDR1 SGHVS and CDR2 FQNEAQ come from the germline V gene. The CDR3 runs 15 residues.

This chain links TRBV29-1 with TRBJ1-3, with D maybe TRBD1 (5 bases). This CDR3 region has 14 residues. The germline gives CDR1 SQVTM, CDR2 ANQGSEA. V was shortened by 6 bases and J by 0 bases, with 12 bases between the two germline ends. DNA of the CDR3: TGCAGCGTAGGGGACCGGAGCTCTGGAAACACCATATATTTT. It translates to CSVGDRSSGNTIYF.

Remarks on this clonotype: A much larger clone lies one base from this, so it may be a read error. The rearrangement joins TRBV10-3 to TRBJ2-5, with TRBD2 identical over 13 bases. This CDR3 is built from 20 residues. CDR1 is ENHRY and CDR2 is SYGVKD in the germline V gene. V shed 4 bases, J shed 0 bases, and the junction held 14 bases outside the gene matches. In nucleotides, the CDR3 is TGTGCCATCAGTGGGGGCCCTTGGACTAGCGGGGGCAGGCACCAAGAGACCCAGTACTTC. Protein: CAISGGPWTSGGRHQETQYF.

The CDR3 region is CATSGEGSTNEKLFF. CDR3 DNA sequence: TGTGCCACCAGTGGAGAAGGGAGCACTAATGAAAAACTGTTTTTT. This chain connects TRBV24-1 to TRBJ1-4; the D is unclear. The germline V gene encodes CDR1 KGHDR and CDR2 SFDVKD. V was pared by 5 bases and J by 2 bases, with 11 bases between. CDR3 length equals 15 residues.

There are a few counts of this clonotype. The chain joins TRBV12-3 or TRBV12-4 to TRBJ1-2, with D tentatively TRBD1 (5 bases). V was cut by 3 bases and J by 0 bases, with 11 bases left in between. CDR3 length: 15 amino acids. The CDR3 nucleotides read TGTGCCAGCAGTTTGGGACGTCCAACTAACTATGGCTACACCTTC. This gives the protein CASSLGRPTNYGYTF.

CDR3 residues: CASSDPEGGEQFF. CDR3 DNA sequence: TGTGCCAGCAGTGACCCGGAGGGGGGCGAGCAGTTCTTC. V usage is TRBV6-4 and J usage is TRBJ2-7; either TRBD1 or TRBD2 may supply D (6 bases each). The J call may be in error: the DNA end matches TRBJ2-1 better. The germline CDR1 and CDR2 sequences are MRHNA and SNTAGT. The CDR3 loop spans 13 amino acids.

This clonotype has ten or more counts. The rearrangement uses TRBV29-1 and TRBJ1-5; D may be TRBD1 (6 bases). The germline V gene encodes CDR1 SQVTM and CDR2 ANQGSEA. The CDR3 consists of 14 residues. Trimming removed 8 bases from V and 1 base from J, with 15 bases in between. The CDR3 DNA is TGCAGCCCCCGGGACACTGGGAGCAATCAGCCCCAGCATTTT. Its translation: CSPRDTGSNQPQHF.

This clonotype was detected many times. This chain uses TRBV7-2 with TRBJ2-2; D is possibly TRBD1 (5 bases). Germline CDR1 SGHTA, CDR2 FQGNSA. There are 14 residues in the CDR3. V lost 11 bases and J 1 base, leaving 14 bases between the germline ends. The CDR3 protein is CAGRYRMNTGELFF. The CDR3 coding sequence is TGTGCCGGGCGGTACAGGATGAACACCGGGGAGCTGTTTTTT. The whole variable domain, filled in from reference TRBV7-2 and TRBJ2-2, reads GAGVSQSPSNKVTEKGKDVELRCDPISGHTALYWYRQSLGQGLEFLIYFQGNSAPDKSGLPSDRFSAERTGGSVSTLTIQRTQQEDSAVYLCAGRYRMNTGELFFGEGSRLTVL.

In this sample, this clonotype turned up many times. The chain is built from TRBV10-3 and TRBJ1-6; 7 nucleotides agree with TRBD1. Unmatched junction bases numbered 5, after V lost 5 bases and J lost 10 bases. Germline V gene data show CDR1 as ENHRY and CDR2 as SYGVKD. This CDR3 has 13 amino acids. Here the CDR3 DNA reads TGTGCCATCAGTTGGGACAGTATATCACCCCTCCACTTT. Protein sequence: CAISWDSISPLHF.

The CDR3 here is CATSEHGDQPQHF. The DNA for the CDR3 is TGTGCCACCAGTGAACATGGCGATCAGCCCCAGCATTTT. The chain employs TRBV24-1 and TRBJ1-5; D remains unclear. The CDR3 contains 13 residues. Germline-derived CDR1 and CDR2 are KGHDR and SFDVKD. The V and J ends lost 4 bases and 5 bases respectively, with 8 bases between them.